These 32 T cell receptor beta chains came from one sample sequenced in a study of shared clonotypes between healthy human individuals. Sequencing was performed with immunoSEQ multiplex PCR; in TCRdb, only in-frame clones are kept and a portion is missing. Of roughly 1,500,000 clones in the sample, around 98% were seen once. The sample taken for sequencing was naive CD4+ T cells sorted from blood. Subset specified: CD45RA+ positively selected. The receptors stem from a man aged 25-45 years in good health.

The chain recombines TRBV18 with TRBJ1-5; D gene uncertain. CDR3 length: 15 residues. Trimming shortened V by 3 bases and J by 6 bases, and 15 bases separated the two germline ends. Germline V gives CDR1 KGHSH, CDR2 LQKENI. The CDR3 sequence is CASSPQSGGLQPQHF. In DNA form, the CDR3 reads TGTGCCAGCTCACCTCAGTCGGGAGGACTTCAGCCCCAGCATTTT. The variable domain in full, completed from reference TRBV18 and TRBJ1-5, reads NAGVMQNPRHLVRRRGQEARLRCSPMKGHSHVYWYRQLPEEGLKFMVYLQKENIIDESGMPKERFSAEFPKEGPSILRIQQVVRGDSAAYFCASSPQSGGLQPQHFGDGTRLSIL.

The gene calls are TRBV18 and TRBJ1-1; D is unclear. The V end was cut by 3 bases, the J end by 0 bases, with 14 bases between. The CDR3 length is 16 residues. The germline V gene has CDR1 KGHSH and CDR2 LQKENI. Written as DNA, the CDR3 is TGTGCCAGCTCACCGCCTGGGCAGTTAGTGAACACTGAAGCTTTCTTT. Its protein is CASSPPGQLVNTEAFF.

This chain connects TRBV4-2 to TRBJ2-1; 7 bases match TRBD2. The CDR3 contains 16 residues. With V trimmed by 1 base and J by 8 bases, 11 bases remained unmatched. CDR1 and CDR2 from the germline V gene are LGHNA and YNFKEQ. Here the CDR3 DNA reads TGTGCCAGCAGCCAAGCCACTAGCGCATTAGGGGATGAGCAGTTCTTC. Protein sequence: CASSQATSALGDEQFF.

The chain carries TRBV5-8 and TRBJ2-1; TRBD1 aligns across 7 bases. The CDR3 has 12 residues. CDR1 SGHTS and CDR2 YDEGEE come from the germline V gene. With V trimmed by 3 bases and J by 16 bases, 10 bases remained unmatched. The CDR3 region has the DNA TGTGCCAGCAGCTCTATGGACAGGTTTCTTTTCTTC. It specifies CASSSMDRFLFF.

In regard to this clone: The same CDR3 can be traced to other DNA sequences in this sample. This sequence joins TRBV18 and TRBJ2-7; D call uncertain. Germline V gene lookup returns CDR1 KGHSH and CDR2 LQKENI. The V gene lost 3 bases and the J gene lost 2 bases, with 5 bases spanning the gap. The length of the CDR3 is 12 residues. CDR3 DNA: TGTGCCAGCTCACCCTCGGCCTACGAGCAGTACTTC. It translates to CASSPSAYEQYF.

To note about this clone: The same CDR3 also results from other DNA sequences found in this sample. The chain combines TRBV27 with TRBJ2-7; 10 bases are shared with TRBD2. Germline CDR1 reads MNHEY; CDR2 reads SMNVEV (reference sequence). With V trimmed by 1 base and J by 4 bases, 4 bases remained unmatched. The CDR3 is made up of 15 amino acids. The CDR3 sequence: CASSLFLAGVYEQYF. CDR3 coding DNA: TGTGCCAGCAGTTTATTTCTAGCGGGAGTTTACGAGCAGTACTTC.

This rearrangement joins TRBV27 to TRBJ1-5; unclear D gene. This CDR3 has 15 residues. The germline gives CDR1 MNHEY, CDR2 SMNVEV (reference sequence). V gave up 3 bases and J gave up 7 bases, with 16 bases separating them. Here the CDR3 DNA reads TGTGCCAGCAGTTTGTCCGGGCAGGTGGGACAGCCCCAGCATTTT. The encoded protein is CASSLSGQVGQPQHF.

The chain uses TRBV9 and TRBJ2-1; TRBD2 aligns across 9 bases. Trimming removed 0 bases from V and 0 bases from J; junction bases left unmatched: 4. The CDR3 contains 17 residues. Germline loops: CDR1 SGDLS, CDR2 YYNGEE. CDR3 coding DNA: TGTGCCAGCAGCGTAGCTCCAGCGGGGGGCTCCTACAATGAGCAGTTCTTC. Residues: CASSVAPAGGSYNEQFF.

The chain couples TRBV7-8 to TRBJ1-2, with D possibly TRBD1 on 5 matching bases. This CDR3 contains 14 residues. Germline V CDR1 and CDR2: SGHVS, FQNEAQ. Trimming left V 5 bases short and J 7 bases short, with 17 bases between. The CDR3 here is CASSPMSGHSGYTF. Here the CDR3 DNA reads TGTGCCAGCAGCCCAATGTCCGGACACTCTGGCTACACCTTC.

This CDR3 is CASSLERRTRRFF. The CDR3 DNA reads TGTGCCAGCAGCTTAGAACGAAGAACGAGGCGGTTTTTT. The chain combines TRBV11-2 with TRBJ1-4; unclear D gene. The CDR3 loop spans 13 amino acids. Trimming took off 0 bases at V and 16 bases at J, with 15 bases between the two ends. Per germline, CDR1 SGHAT and CDR2 FQNNGV.

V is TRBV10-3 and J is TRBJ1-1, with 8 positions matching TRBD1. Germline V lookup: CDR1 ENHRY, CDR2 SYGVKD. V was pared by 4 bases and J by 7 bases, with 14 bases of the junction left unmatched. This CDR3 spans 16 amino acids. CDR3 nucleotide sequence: TGTGCCATCAGTGGAATTCAGGGGGCGAGAGGAGTTGAAGCTTTCTTT. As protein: CAISGIQGARGVEAFF.

The CDR3 here is CASSQSGTSTDTQYF. CDR3 coding DNA: TGTGCCAGCAGCCAGAGCGGAACTAGCACAGATACGCAGTATTTT. V usage is TRBV11-2 and J usage is TRBJ2-3; maybe TRBD2 (5 bases). This CDR3 has 15 amino acids. V was trimmed by 5 bases and J by 0 bases, leaving 12 bases between them. Germline lookup yields CDR1 SGHAT and CDR2 FQNNGV.

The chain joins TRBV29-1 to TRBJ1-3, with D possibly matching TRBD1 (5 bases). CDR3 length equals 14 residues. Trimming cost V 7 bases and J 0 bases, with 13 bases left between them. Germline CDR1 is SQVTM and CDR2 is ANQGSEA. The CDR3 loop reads CSGSTGASGNTIYF. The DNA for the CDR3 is TGCAGCGGGTCAACCGGGGCCTCTGGAAACACCATATATTTT.

The CDR3 sequence is CASSLTLAGWKNTQYF. The CDR3, as DNA: TGCGCCAGCAGCTTGACCTTAGCGGGGTGGAAGAATACGCAGTATTTT. The chain uses TRBV5-1 and TRBJ2-3, with TRBD2 matching 8 bases. J gave up 7 bases and V 1 base, and 11 bases lay outside the gene matches. Germline assignment: CDR1 SGHRS and CDR2 YFSETQ. The CDR3 totals 16 residues.

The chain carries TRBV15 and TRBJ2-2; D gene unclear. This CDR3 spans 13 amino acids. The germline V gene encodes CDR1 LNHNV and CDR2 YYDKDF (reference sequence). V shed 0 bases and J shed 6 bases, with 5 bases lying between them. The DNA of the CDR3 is TGTGCCACCAGCAGAGATCTCTCCGGGGAGCTGTTTTTT. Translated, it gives CATSRDLSGELFF.

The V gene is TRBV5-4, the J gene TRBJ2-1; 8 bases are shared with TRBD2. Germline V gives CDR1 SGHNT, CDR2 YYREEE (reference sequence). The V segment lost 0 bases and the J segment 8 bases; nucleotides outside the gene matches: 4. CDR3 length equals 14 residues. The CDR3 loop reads CASSLDALADEQFF. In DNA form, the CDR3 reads TGTGCCAGCAGCTTGGATGCACTAGCGGATGAGCAGTTCTTC.

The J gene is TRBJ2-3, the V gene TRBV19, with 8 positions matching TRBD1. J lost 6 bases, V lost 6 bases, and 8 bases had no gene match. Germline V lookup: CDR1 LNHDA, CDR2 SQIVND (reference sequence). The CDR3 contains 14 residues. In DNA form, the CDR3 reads TGTGCCAGTAGCCCCGGACAGGGACCCGATACGCAGTATTTT. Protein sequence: CASSPGQGPDTQYF.

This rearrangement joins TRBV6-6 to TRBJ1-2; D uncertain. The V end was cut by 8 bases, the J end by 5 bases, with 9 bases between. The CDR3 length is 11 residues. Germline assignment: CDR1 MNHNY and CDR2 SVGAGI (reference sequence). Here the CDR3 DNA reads TGTGCCAGCGCGGCCGGTTATGGCTACACCTTC. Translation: CASAAGYGYTF.

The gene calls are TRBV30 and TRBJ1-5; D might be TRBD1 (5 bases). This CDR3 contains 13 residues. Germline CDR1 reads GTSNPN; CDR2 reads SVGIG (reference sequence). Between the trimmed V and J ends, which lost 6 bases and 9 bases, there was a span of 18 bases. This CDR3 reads CACKGQGGRPQHF. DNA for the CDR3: TGTGCCTGCAAAGGGCAGGGAGGGCGGCCCCAGCATTTT.

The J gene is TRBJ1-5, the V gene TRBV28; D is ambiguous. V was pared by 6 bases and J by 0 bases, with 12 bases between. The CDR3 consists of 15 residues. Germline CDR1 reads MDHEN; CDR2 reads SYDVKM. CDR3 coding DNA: TGTGCCAGCAGCCCCATGACCCATAGCAATCAGCCCCAGCATTTT. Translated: CASSPMTHSNQPQHF.

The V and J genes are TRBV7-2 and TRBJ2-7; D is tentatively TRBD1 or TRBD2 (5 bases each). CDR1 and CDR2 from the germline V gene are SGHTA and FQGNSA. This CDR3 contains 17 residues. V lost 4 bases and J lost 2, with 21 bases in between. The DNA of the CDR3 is TGTGCCAGCAGCTCCCACCCCTGGGGGAGCCCGACCTACGAGCAGTACTTC. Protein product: CASSSHPWGSPTYEQYF.

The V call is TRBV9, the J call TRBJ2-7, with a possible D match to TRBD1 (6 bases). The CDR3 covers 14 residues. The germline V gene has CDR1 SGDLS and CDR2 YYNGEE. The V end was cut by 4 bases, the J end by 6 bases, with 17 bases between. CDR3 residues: CASSRTDGVGEQYF. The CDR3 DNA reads TGTGCCAGCAGCAGGACAGACGGGGTAGGCGAGCAGTACTTC.

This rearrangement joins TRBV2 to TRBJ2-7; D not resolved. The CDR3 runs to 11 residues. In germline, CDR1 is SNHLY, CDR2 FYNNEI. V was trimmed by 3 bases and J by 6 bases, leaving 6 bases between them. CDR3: CASSDAGEQYF. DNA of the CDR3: TGTGCCAGCAGTGATGCCGGCGAGCAGTACTTC.

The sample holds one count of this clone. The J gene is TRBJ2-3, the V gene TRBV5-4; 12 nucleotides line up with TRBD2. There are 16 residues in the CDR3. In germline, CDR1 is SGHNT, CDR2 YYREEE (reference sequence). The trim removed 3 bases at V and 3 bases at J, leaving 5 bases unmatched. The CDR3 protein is CASSSASGRGTDTQYF. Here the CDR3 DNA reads TGTGCCAGCAGCTCCGCTAGCGGGAGGGGAACAGATACGCAGTATTTT.

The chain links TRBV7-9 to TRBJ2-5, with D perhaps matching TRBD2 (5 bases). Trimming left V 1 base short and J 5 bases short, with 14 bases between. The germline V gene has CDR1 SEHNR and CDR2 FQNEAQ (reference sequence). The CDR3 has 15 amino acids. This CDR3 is CASSLGGSRGETQYF. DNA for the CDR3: TGTGCCAGCAGCTTAGGTGGGTCGCGAGGGGAGACCCAGTACTTC.

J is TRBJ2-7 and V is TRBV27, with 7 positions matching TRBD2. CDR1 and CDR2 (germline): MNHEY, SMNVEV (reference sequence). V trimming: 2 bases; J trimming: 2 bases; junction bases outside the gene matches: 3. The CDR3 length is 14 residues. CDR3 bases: TGTGCCAGCAGTTTAATTCGGGGGGCCTACGAGCAGTACTTC. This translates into CASSLIRGAYEQYF.

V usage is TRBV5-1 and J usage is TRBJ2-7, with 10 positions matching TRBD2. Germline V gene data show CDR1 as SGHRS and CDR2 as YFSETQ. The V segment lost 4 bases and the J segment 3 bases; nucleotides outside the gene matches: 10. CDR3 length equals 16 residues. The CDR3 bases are TGCGCCAGCAGCACTCCGCCTAGCGGGAGAATCTACGAGCAGTACTTC. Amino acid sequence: CASSTPPSGRIYEQYF. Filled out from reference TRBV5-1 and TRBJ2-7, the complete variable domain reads KAGVTQTPRYLIKTRGQQVTLSCSPISGHRSVSWYQQTPGQGLQFLFEYFSETQRNKGNFPGRFSGRQFSNSRSEMNVSTLELGDSALYLCASSTPPSGRIYEQYFGPGTRLTVT.

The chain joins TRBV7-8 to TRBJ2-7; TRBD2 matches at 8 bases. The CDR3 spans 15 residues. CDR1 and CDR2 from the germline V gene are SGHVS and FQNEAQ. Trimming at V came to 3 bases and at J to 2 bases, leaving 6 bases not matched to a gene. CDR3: CASSLGLVLPYEQYF. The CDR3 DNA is TGTGCCAGCAGCTTGGGACTAGTCCTCCCCTACGAGCAGTACTTC.

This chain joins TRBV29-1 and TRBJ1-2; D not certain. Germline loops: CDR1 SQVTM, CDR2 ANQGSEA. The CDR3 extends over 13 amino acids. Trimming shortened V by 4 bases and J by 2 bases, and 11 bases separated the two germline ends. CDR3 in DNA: TGCAGCGTTGTTGGGAGGACCAACTATGGCTACACCTTC. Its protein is CSVVGRTNYGYTF.

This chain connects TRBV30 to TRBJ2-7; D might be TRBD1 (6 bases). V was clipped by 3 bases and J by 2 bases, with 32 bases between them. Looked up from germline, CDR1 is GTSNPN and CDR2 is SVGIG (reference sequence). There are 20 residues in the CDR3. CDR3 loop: CAWSARRLTQLTRGTYEQYF. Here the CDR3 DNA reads TGTGCCTGGAGCGCCCGCCGACTGACCCAACTTACGAGGGGGACCTACGAGCAGTACTTC.

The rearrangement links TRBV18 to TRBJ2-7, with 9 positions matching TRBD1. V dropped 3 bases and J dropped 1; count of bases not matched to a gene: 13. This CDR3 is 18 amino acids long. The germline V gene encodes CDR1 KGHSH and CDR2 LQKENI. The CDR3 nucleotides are TGTGCCAGCTCACCCCTAAACAGGGGGCGCGTACTTTCCTACGAGCAGTACTTC. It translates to CASSPLNRGRVLSYEQYF.

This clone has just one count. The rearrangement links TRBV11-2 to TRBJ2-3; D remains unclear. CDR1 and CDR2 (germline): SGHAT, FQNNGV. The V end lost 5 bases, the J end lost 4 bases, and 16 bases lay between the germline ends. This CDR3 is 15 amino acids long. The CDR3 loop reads CASSPKSYGADTQYF. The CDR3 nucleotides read TGTGCCAGCAGCCCAAAGTCATATGGCGCAGATACGCAGTATTTT.